Following are 17 T cell receptor beta chains from one sample sequenced in a study of shared clonotypes between healthy human individuals (dated by TCRdb to 2019 to 2021). CD8 naive samples consisted of CD45RO-negative cells that were positively selected for CCR7, yielding a CD45RA+CCR7+ population without TemRA cells. Libraries were constructed by the immunoSEQ multiplex PCR assay. TCRdb provides this immuneACCESS table in a form limited to in-frame rearrangements. Some clones are lacking; in checked studies, under half of them reflect an unresolved V gene, and why the rest are absent is not known. This sample comprises about 680,000 clones, just over 90% of them detected only once. Of the sample, 24% is held by the ten largest clones. The sequenced sample consisted of naive CD8+ T cells sorted from blood. Reading the label with the study, this specimen's cell subset or site is: CD45RA+CCR7+. These receptors came from a man between 25 and 39 years old in good health.

The CDR3 is CATRRLADNEQFF. DNA of the CDR3: TGTGCCACCCGACGGCTAGCGGACAATGAGCAGTTCTTC. The chain has TRBV19 and TRBJ2-1, with 7 bases that match TRBD2. There are 13 residues in the CDR3. V was pared by 10 bases and J by 5 bases, with 8 bases of the junction left unmatched. The V gene's germline CDR1 is LNHDA and CDR2 SQIVND (reference sequence).

CDR3 nucleotide sequence: TGTGCCAGCAGCTTCCGTGAGCGGGAGAGGGACGAGCAGTACTTC. This gives the protein CASSFRERERDEQYF. The chain links TRBV7-8 to TRBJ2-7; TRBD2 agrees at 8 bases. CDR3 length: 15 residues. Germline values: CDR1 SGHVS, CDR2 FQNEAQ. V was pared by 3 bases and J by 5 bases, with 9 bases of the junction left unmatched.

The V and J genes are TRBV11-3 and TRBJ2-3; D is tentatively TRBD1 or TRBD2 (6 bases each). The CDR3 spans 17 residues. V was trimmed by 3 bases and J by 0 bases, leaving 16 bases between them. Per germline, CDR1 SGHNT and CDR2 YENEEA. This CDR3 reads CASSFQGGKFSTDTQYF. The CDR3 nucleotides are TGTGCCAGCAGCTTCCAAGGGGGGAAGTTTAGCACAGATACGCAGTATTTT.

The chain links TRBV11-3 to TRBJ2-1, with a weak D call TRBD2 (6 bases). The CDR3 has 12 residues. Trimming took off 4 bases at V and 8 bases at J, with 9 bases between the two ends. Germline CDR1 reads SGHNT; CDR2 reads YENEEA. CDR3 bases: TGTGCCAGCAGCTCAGAGCGGGATGAGCAGTTCTTC. It translates to CASSSERDEQFF. Looking up the rest from reference TRBV11-3 and TRBJ2-1 gives the full variable domain: EAGVVQSPRYKIIEKKQPVAFWCNPISGHNTLYWYLQNLGQGPELLIRYENEEAVDDSQLPKDRFSAERLKGVDSTLKIQPAELGDSAVYLCASSSERDEQFFGPGTRLTVL.

This chain connects TRBV27 to TRBJ2-5, with 8 bases fitting TRBD1. Germline V gene sequence: CDR1 MNHEY, CDR2 SMNVEV (reference sequence). This CDR3 is built from 17 residues. The trim removed 4 bases at V and 5 bases at J, leaving 15 bases unmatched. CDR3 sequence: CASSSSTAGGARETQYF. The CDR3 DNA is TGTGCCAGCAGTTCATCGACGGCAGGGGGCGCCCGGGAGACCCAGTACTTC.

The J gene is TRBJ2-4, the V gene TRBV7-9, with D unresolved. The V gene lost 2 bases and the J gene lost 3 bases, with 17 bases spanning the gap. This CDR3 is 17 amino acids long. Germline CDR1 SEHNR, CDR2 FQNEAQ (reference sequence). The CDR3 DNA sequence: TGTGCCAGCAGCTTAATTGAGGCAGGTCTAAACAAAAACATTCAGTACTTC. This gives the protein CASSLIEAGLNKNIQYF.

This clone was detected once. The chain has TRBV5-1 and TRBJ2-5, with 7 nucleotides matching TRBD2. V gave up 0 bases and J gave up 5 bases; unmatched junction bases: 4. This CDR3 contains 14 residues. In germline, CDR1 is SGHRS, CDR2 YFSETQ. CDR3 sequence: CASSLAGGLETQYF. The CDR3 region has the DNA TGCGCCAGCAGCTTGGCCGGGGGGTTGGAGACCCAGTACTTC. Full variable domain (remainder filled in from reference TRBV5-1 and TRBJ2-5): KAGVTQTPRYLIKTRGQQVTLSCSPISGHRSVSWYQQTPGQGLQFLFEYFSETQRNKGNFPGRFSGRQFSNSRSEMNVSTLELGDSALYLCASSLAGGLETQYFGPGTRLLVL.

This chain joins TRBV9 and TRBJ2-2; D tentatively fits TRBD1 or TRBD2 (5 bases each). V was clipped by 4 bases and J by 2 bases, with 9 bases between them. The CDR3 spans 14 residues. The germline gives CDR1 SGDLS, CDR2 YYNGEE. This CDR3 is CASSPGTNTGELFF. The CDR3 DNA is TGTGCCAGCAGCCCCGGGACCAACACCGGGGAGCTGTTTTTT.

Written as DNA, the CDR3 is TGCGCCAGCAGCCAAGTTAGTTATTGGGACGAGCAGTACTTC. It translates to CASSQVSYWDEQYF. The V call is TRBV4-1, the J call TRBJ2-7, with D hard to call. In germline, CDR1 is MGHRA, CDR2 YSYEKL. The V gene lost 1 base and the J gene lost 5 bases, with 12 bases spanning the gap. The CDR3 sequence is 14 residues long.

This chain links TRBV5-1 with TRBJ1-1; 7 nucleotides line up with TRBD1. Per the germline V gene, CDR1 is SGHRS and CDR2 is YFSETQ. This CDR3 comprises 17 residues. V shed 0 bases and J 2 bases; nucleotides not matched to a gene: 10. The CDR3: CASSLEENRGLNTEAFF. The CDR3 DNA sequence: TGCGCCAGCAGCTTGGAGGAAAACAGGGGATTAAACACTGAAGCTTTCTTT.

The rearrangement joins TRBV9 to TRBJ2-1; D gene uncertain. This CDR3 region has 15 residues. Per germline, CDR1 SGDLS and CDR2 YYNGEE. The V end was cut by 0 bases, the J end by 0 bases, with 7 bases between. The chain's CDR3 is CASSVDSRSYNEQFF. Here the CDR3 DNA reads TGTGCCAGCAGCGTAGATTCGCGCTCCTACAATGAGCAGTTCTTC.

Concerning this clone: Since a much larger clone is just one base distant, this may be a read error. V is TRBV5-8 and J is TRBJ1-5; TRBD1 agrees at 8 bases. The V segment lost 3 bases and the J segment 2 bases; nucleotides outside the gene matches: 1. The CDR3 is made up of 14 amino acids. Germline V gene sequence: CDR1 SGHTS, CDR2 YDEGEE. CDR3 amino acids: CASSSDRGNQPQHF. Here the CDR3 DNA reads TGTGCCAGCAGCTCGGACAGGGGCAATCAGCCCCAGCATTTT.

V is TRBV2 and J is TRBJ1-1, with 11 bases fitting TRBD1. With V trimmed by 2 bases and J by 5 bases, 7 bases remained unmatched. The germline V gene encodes CDR1 SNHLY and CDR2 FYNNEI. CDR3 size: 16 residues. The CDR3 here is CASSETRTGGMTEAFF. The CDR3 region has the DNA TGTGCCAGCAGTGAAACCCGGACAGGGGGCATGACTGAAGCTTTCTTT.

The chain uses TRBV19 and TRBJ2-1; TRBD1 matches 7 bases. Germline V CDR1 and CDR2: LNHDA, SQIVND (reference sequence). The V and J ends lost 6 bases and 5 bases, in that order; junction bases with no gene match: 10. This CDR3 spans 15 amino acids. CDR3 region: CASRATGAGNNEQFF. The CDR3 DNA is TGTGCCAGTAGGGCTACAGGGGCCGGTAACAATGAGCAGTTCTTC.

This chain joins TRBV7-6 and TRBJ2-3, with a possible D match to TRBD1 (5 bases). The CDR3 consists of 15 residues. Germline values: CDR1 SGHVS, CDR2 FNYEAQ. Trimming stripped 4 bases from V and 3 bases from J, with 14 bases between. The CDR3 loop reads CASSSRVGWTDTQYF. The CDR3 DNA reads TGTGCCAGCAGCTCCAGGGTGGGTTGGACAGATACGCAGTATTTT.

This chain's CDR3 is CAISEMASGRNEQFF. CDR3 nucleotides: TGTGCCATCAGTGAGATGGCTAGCGGGAGGAATGAGCAGTTCTTC. The chain is built from TRBV10-3 and TRBJ2-1; 11 bases are shared with TRBD2. CDR1 is ENHRY and CDR2 is SYGVKD in the germline V gene. V gave up 2 bases and J gave up 7 bases; unmatched junction bases: 4. There are 15 residues in the CDR3.

This rearrangement joins TRBV9 to TRBJ2-5, with 7 nucleotides matching TRBD1. The CDR3 length is 15 residues. In germline, CDR1 is SGDLS, CDR2 YYNGEE. V was clipped by 4 bases and J by 1 base; unmatched bases: 7. The CDR3 coding sequence is TGTGCCAGCAGCTTCTGGGACAGCTCCCAAGAGACCCAGTACTTC. Amino acids: CASSFWDSSQETQYF.